This entry lists 23 T cell receptor beta chains sequenced from one sample in a study of a mutant IDH1 vaccine in newly diagnosed glioma. Profiling relied on immunoSEQ multiplex PCR, and the TCRdb table lists in-frame clones only, not all of them. The data show about 29,000 clones, around 80% seen once. For these receptors, no antigen is known. Specified time point: week 35, safety follow-up. Each vaccine dose was 300 ug of mutant IDH1 20-mer peptide, with topical imiquimod. The sample in question was PBMCs, obtained from a glioma patient whose treatment included an IDH1 peptide vaccine. These TCRs come from a man in his fifties with glioma.

The chain couples TRBV19 to TRBJ1-2; D remains unclear. CDR1 is LNHDA and CDR2 is SQIVND in the germline V gene (reference sequence). The V end lost 5 bases, the J end lost 7 bases, and 20 bases lay between the germline ends. There are 15 residues in the CDR3. CDR3 in DNA: TGTGCCAGTAGTCGCCGAAATCCCGCTCGGGGTGGCTACACCTTC. Translation: CASSRRNPARGGYTF.

V usage is TRBV7-2 and J usage is TRBJ2-6; D possibly uses TRBD1 or TRBD2 (5 bases each). This CDR3 contains 15 residues. V was shortened by 1 base and J by 4 bases, with 8 bases between the two germline ends. In germline, CDR1 is SGHTA, CDR2 FQGNSA. The DNA for the CDR3 is TGTGCCAGCAGCTTAGAGGGGACGGGGGCCAACGTCCTGACTTTC. Amino acid sequence: CASSLEGTGANVLTF.

J is TRBJ1-6 and V is TRBV5-4; D may be TRBD1 (6 bases). CDR3 size: 15 residues. Germline CDR1 and CDR2: SGHNT and YYREEE (reference sequence). V was shortened by 2 bases and J by 10 bases, with 16 bases between the two germline ends. The CDR3 loop reads CASSLQQGPGSPLHF. CDR3 coding DNA: TGTGCCAGCAGCTTACAACAGGGCCCTGGGTCACCCCTCCACTTT.

J is TRBJ2-5 and V is TRBV30; no clear D. The DNA matches TRBJ2-7 better at its end, which makes the J call doubtful. Germline CDR1 is GTSNPN and CDR2 is SVGIG (reference sequence). This CDR3 is 12 amino acids long. The CDR3 reads CAWSVTSYEQYF. The CDR3 DNA is TGTGCCTGGAGTGTCACCTCCTACGAGCAGTACTTC.

The chain couples TRBV2 to TRBJ1-6; D remains ambiguous. Trimming took off 8 bases at V and 10 bases at J, with 18 bases between the two ends. Germline values: CDR1 SNHLY, CDR2 FYNNEI. The CDR3 is 14 residues long. The CDR3 nucleotides are TGTGCCAGCGGGAGAACTCCGAACGCCTCACCCCTCCACTTT. Encoded protein: CASGRTPNASPLHF.

The chain recombines TRBV19 with TRBJ2-3; TRBD2 might be the D (7 bases). V gave up 5 bases and J gave up 10 bases, with 22 bases separating them. The CDR3 runs to 15 residues. Germline loops: CDR1 LNHDA, CDR2 SQIVND (reference sequence). In DNA form, the CDR3 reads TGTGCCAGTAGTCATCTGAGGGGGGGTGGTAAAGCGCAGTATTTT. It encodes CASSHLRGGGKAQYF.

The CDR3 here is CARSSIKASGENTGELFF. The CDR3 nucleotides are TGTGCCAGAAGCTCGATAAAGGCTAGCGGAGAGAACACCGGGGAGCTGTTTTTT. The chain carries TRBV7-5 and TRBJ2-2; the D call of TRBD2 is as the table states it, not checked on the DNA. TRBV7-5 is shown as a pseudogene. The CDR3 sequence is 18 residues long.

This chain joins TRBV5-4 and TRBJ1-4, with 9 bases matching TRBD1. The CDR3 extends over 16 amino acids. Germline V gene data show CDR1 as SGHNT and CDR2 as YYREEE (reference sequence). Unmatched junction bases numbered 7, after V lost 4 bases and J lost 3 bases. DNA of the CDR3: TGTGCCAGCAGCCTGGGGACAGGGCTGGCTAATGAAAAACTGTTTTTT. Translated: CASSLGTGLANEKLFF.

The CDR3 region is CASTGETNQPQHF. As DNA, the CDR3 is TGTGCCAGCACCGGCGAAACCAATCAGCCCCAGCATTTT. V usage is TRBV2 and J usage is TRBJ1-5, with D uncertain. The CDR3 consists of 13 residues. V lost 7 bases and J 3 bases, leaving 10 bases between the germline ends. Germline-derived CDR1 and CDR2 are SNHLY and FYNNEI.

The rearrangement joins TRBV7-6 to TRBJ1-1; a weak D match, TRBD1 (6 bases). Trimming took 5 bases from V and 5 from J, leaving 9 bases between them. This CDR3 is 12 amino acids long. The V gene's germline CDR1 is SGHVS and CDR2 FNYEAQ. The CDR3 sequence is CASSTGRTEAFF. The CDR3 DNA reads as TGTGCCAGCAGCACAGGGAGGACTGAAGCTTTCTTT.

This clone was found a few times. The J gene is TRBJ1-1, the V gene TRBV7-3; D unclear. The CDR3 contains 13 residues. Trimming took 5 bases from V and 8 from J, leaving 15 bases between them. Germline V CDR1 and CDR2: SGHTA, FQGTGA. The CDR3 spells CASSDRGEREAFF. In DNA form, the CDR3 reads TGTGCCAGCAGCGACCGGGGAGAAAGGGAAGCTTTCTTT.

The rearrangement links TRBV2 to TRBJ2-3; no definite D call. The V gene lost 6 bases and the J gene lost 2 bases, with 15 bases spanning the gap. Germline lookup yields CDR1 SNHLY and CDR2 FYNNEI. This CDR3 region has 15 residues. CDR3 sequence reads: CASSAAATLTDTQYF. The CDR3 DNA reads TGTGCCAGCAGCGCGGCGGCAACGCTCACAGATACGCAGTATTTT. The complete variable domain, with remaining parts taken from reference TRBV2 and TRBJ2-3, reads EPEVTQTPSHQVTQMGQEVILRCVPISNHLYFYWYRQILGQKVEFLVSFYNNEISEKSEIFDDQFSVERPDGSNFTLKIRSTKLEDSAMYFCASSAAATLTDTQYFGPGTRLTVL.

The chain combines TRBV10-3 with TRBJ2-7, with 10 bases aligning to TRBD2. V shed 10 bases and J 0 bases; nucleotides not matched to a gene: 3. The CDR3 is 13 residues long. Germline CDR1 ENHRY, CDR2 SYGVKD. The CDR3, as DNA: TGTGCCAGCGGACTAGCGGCCTCCTACGAGCAGTACTTC. The encoded protein is CASGLAASYEQYF.

This sequence joins TRBV29-1 and TRBJ2-3, with 10 bases that match TRBD1. Trimming at V came to 6 bases and at J to 3 bases, leaving 3 bases not matched to a gene. CDR3 length equals 13 residues. Germline-derived CDR1 and CDR2 are SQVTM and ANQGSEA. CDR3 loop: CSVGQGGTDTQYF. Here the CDR3 DNA reads TGCAGCGTCGGACAGGGGGGGACAGATACGCAGTATTTT.

The chain joins TRBV30 to TRBJ1-5; D gene uncertain. Germline values: CDR1 GTSNPN, CDR2 SVGIG (reference sequence). This CDR3 comprises 14 residues. The V end lost 3 bases, the J end lost 2 bases, and 11 bases lay between the germline ends. In nucleotides, the CDR3 is TGTGCCTGGAGAGGTGGAGTTGGCAATCAGCCCCAGCATTTT. As protein: CAWRGGVGNQPQHF. Using reference TRBV30 and TRBJ1-5 for the parts outside the CDR3, the full variable domain is SQTIHQWPATLVQPVGSPLSLECTVEGTSNPNLYWYRQAAGRGLQLLFYSVGIGQISSEVPQNLSASRPQDRQFILSSKKLLLSDSGFYLCAWRGGVGNQPQHFGDGTRLSIL.

V is TRBV9 and J is TRBJ2-2; the D gene is possibly TRBD2 (5 bases). This CDR3 is 14 amino acids long. Germline CDR1 reads SGDLS; CDR2 reads YYNGEE. Between the trimmed V and J ends, which lost 4 bases and 3 bases, there was a span of 10 bases. For the CDR3, the DNA is TGTGCCAGCAGCTTCTTACTAGACACCGGGGAGCTGTTTTTT. This sequence encodes CASSFLLDTGELFF.

This chain uses TRBV19 with TRBJ1-3; D is unclear. Trimming removed 6 bases at V and 3 bases at J, with 12 bases between. Germline V gene sequence: CDR1 LNHDA, CDR2 SQIVND (reference sequence). The CDR3 has 14 residues. CDR3 sequence: CASRSGGYGNTIYF. The CDR3 region has the DNA TGTGCCAGTAGGAGCGGAGGGTATGGAAACACCATATATTTT.

V is TRBV7-2 and J is TRBJ1-2, with D maybe TRBD1 (6 bases). V was clipped by 4 bases and J by 2 bases, with 14 bases between them. There are 15 residues in the CDR3. The germline gives CDR1 SGHTA, CDR2 FQGNSA. The CDR3 reads CASSSQTGGNYGYTF. CDR3 bases: TGTGCCAGCAGCTCACAGACAGGTGGGAACTATGGCTACACCTTC.

This clone was detected only once. This CDR3 is also generated by other DNA sequences in the sample. The V and J genes are TRBV28 and TRBJ2-7; D is tentatively TRBD1 or TRBD2 (6 bases each). Germline CDR1 is MDHEN and CDR2 is SYDVKM. This CDR3 has 13 amino acids. The V end lost 3 bases, the J end lost 4 bases, and 10 bases lay between the germline ends. The CDR3 is CASSLGGSYEQYF. The CDR3 DNA follows: TGTGCCAGCAGTTTGGGGGGCTCTTACGAGCAGTACTTC.

The rearrangement links TRBV2 to TRBJ2-5; D is ambiguous. Trimming stripped 10 bases from V and 5 bases from J, with 11 bases between. CDR1 and CDR2 from the germline V gene are SNHLY and FYNNEI. The CDR3 length is 11 residues. The CDR3 spells CAIPTPETQYF. In DNA, the CDR3 is TGTGCCATCCCAACACCGGAGACCCAGTACTTC. Full variable domain (remainder filled in from reference TRBV2 and TRBJ2-5): EPEVTQTPSHQVTQMGQEVILRCVPISNHLYFYWYRQILGQKVEFLVSFYNNEISEKSEIFDDQFSVERPDGSNFTLKIRSTKLEDSAMYFCAIPTPETQYFGPGTRLLVL.

CDR3 sequence: CASSSNLARETQYF. CDR3 nucleotides: TGTGCCAGCAGCTCTAACCTAGCGCGGGAGACCCAGTACTTC. This chain connects TRBV11-3 to TRBJ2-5; tentatively, D is TRBD2 (6 bases). CDR3 length: 14 residues. Trimming took 4 bases from V and 5 from J, leaving 14 bases between them. Per the germline V gene, CDR1 is SGHNT and CDR2 is YENEEA.

In this sample, this clone turned up a few times. This rearrangement joins TRBV5-1 to TRBJ1-1; D remains ambiguous. Per the germline V gene, CDR1 is SGHRS and CDR2 is YFSETQ. This CDR3 has 14 amino acids. V was shortened by 6 bases and J by 0 bases, with 12 bases between the two germline ends. The CDR3, as DNA: TGCGCCAGCAACATGTGGGGAATGAACACTGAAGCTTTCTTT. It is translated as CASNMWGMNTEAFF. The whole variable domain, remainder taken from reference TRBV5-1 and TRBJ1-1, is KAGVTQTPRYLIKTRGQQVTLSCSPISGHRSVSWYQQTPGQGLQFLFEYFSETQRNKGNFPGRFSGRQFSNSRSEMNVSTLELGDSALYLCASNMWGMNTEAFFGQGTRLTVV.

This chain links TRBV10-3 with TRBJ2-7, with a weak D call TRBD2 (5 bases). The CDR3 loop spans 13 amino acids. Germline lookup yields CDR1 ENHRY and CDR2 SYGVKD. Trimming removed 6 bases from V and 3 bases from J, with 12 bases in between. CDR3 in amino acids: CAIRSGEFYEQYF. CDR3 coding DNA: TGTGCCATCAGAAGCGGAGAGTTCTACGAGCAGTACTTC.